This passage covers 22 T cell receptor beta chains from one sample sequenced in a study of cytomegalovirus exposure and HLA in healthy donors. Vbeta (60) and Jbeta (13) primers were used in the PCR. Some clones are missing from TCRdb's copy, which holds only in-frame ones; the method was immunoSEQ multiplex PCR. The repertoire holds about 110,000 clones, with 15% as singletons. The material sequenced was PBMCs. The receptors come from a woman in her late teens or twenties in good health and CMV-seronegative.

This clone was counted between two and nine times. This chain joins TRBV29-1 and TRBJ1-3; D is ambiguous. Germline V gene sequence: CDR1 SQVTM, CDR2 ANQGSEA. With 7 bases removed from V and 4 bases from J, the gap between germline ends came to 8 bases. The CDR3 is 11 residues long. The CDR3 bases are TGCAGCGGCTACTCGGGAAACACCATATATTTT. Translated, it gives CSGYSGNTIYF. The full variable domain, its missing parts supplied by reference TRBV29-1 and TRBJ1-3, is SAVISQKPSRDICQRGTSLTIQCQVDSQVTMMFWYRQQPGQSLTLIATANQGSEATYESGFVIDKFPISRPNLTFSTLTVSNMSPEDSSIYLCSGYSGNTIYFGEGSWLTVV.

This clone was counted a few times. The CDR3 sequence: CASSVDATGNTEAFF. The CDR3 DNA reads TGTGCCAGCAGCGTAGACGCGACAGGGAACACTGAAGCTTTCTTT. The chain couples TRBV9 to TRBJ1-1, with D perhaps TRBD1 (6 bases). This CDR3 is 15 amino acids long. The V gene lost 0 bases and the J gene lost 1 base, with 10 bases spanning the gap. Germline-derived CDR1 and CDR2 are SGDLS and YYNGEE.

CDR3 residues: CASSYRERGTEAFF. DNA for the CDR3: TGTGCCAGCAGTTACCGCGAAAGGGGCACTGAAGCTTTCTTT. The V call is TRBV6-5, the J call TRBJ1-1, with D tentatively TRBD1 (5 bases). The CDR3 sequence is 14 residues long. Looked up from germline, CDR1 is MNHEY and CDR2 is SVGAGI. V was pared by 2 bases and J by 4 bases, with 11 bases between.

The gene calls are TRBV5-1 and TRBJ2-7, with D perhaps matching TRBD1 (5 bases). V lost 0 bases and J 2 bases, leaving 12 bases between the germline ends. Germline V gives CDR1 SGHRS, CDR2 YFSETQ. The CDR3 has 15 residues. The CDR3 nucleotides are TGCGCCAGCAGCTTGGGACCTCCAGGGACCTACGAGCAGTACTTC. Its protein product is CASSLGPPGTYEQYF.

This clone occurred a few times. The CDR3 DNA sequence: TGTGCCAGCAGCGTAGTGGGGACAGCCTCTAACTATGGCTACACCTTC. Its translation is CASSVVGTASNYGYTF. The chain combines TRBV9 with TRBJ1-2; 7 bases agree with TRBD1. The CDR3 sequence is 16 residues long. In germline, CDR1 is SGDLS, CDR2 YYNGEE. With V trimmed by 0 bases and J by 0 bases, 5 bases remained unmatched.

The chain is built from TRBV5-1 and TRBJ2-3; 9 bases fit TRBD2. V shed 4 bases and J 0 bases; nucleotides not matched to a gene: 3. The CDR3 covers 15 residues. CDR1 and CDR2 from the germline V gene are SGHRS and YFSETQ. CDR3 in DNA: TGCGCCAGCAGCCGACTAGCGGCAAGCACAGATACGCAGTATTTT. It codes for CASSRLAASTDTQYF.

This clone was picked up a small number of times. J is TRBJ1-1 and V is TRBV30; no clear D gene. Germline assignment: CDR1 GTSNPN and CDR2 SVGIG (reference sequence). CDR3 size: 11 residues. The V and J ends lost 4 bases and 10 bases respectively, with 13 bases between them. The CDR3 region has the DNA TGTGCCTGGATCTCTCTTGGAGGAGCTTTCTTT. Translated: CAWISLGGAFF.

The V call is TRBV9, the J call TRBJ2-7; no reliable D call. In germline, CDR1 is SGDLS, CDR2 YYNGEE. The CDR3 has 12 residues. Trimming took 4 bases from V and 5 from J, leaving 10 bases between them. The CDR3 sequence is CASSPRSNEQYF. Here the CDR3 DNA reads TGTGCCAGCAGCCCCCGGTCTAACGAGCAGTACTTC.

This clone was found a few times. The V call is TRBV19, the J call TRBJ1-1; 10 bases line up with TRBD1. The V and J ends lost 6 bases and 5 bases, in that order; junction bases with no gene match: 3. CDR3 length: 13 residues. In germline, CDR1 is LNHDA, CDR2 SQIVND (reference sequence). The chain's CDR3 is CASRDRGETEAFF. The DNA for the CDR3 is TGTGCCAGTAGGGACAGGGGGGAAACTGAAGCTTTCTTT.

This clone was seen a handful of times. At the DNA level, this CDR3 is encoded by other sequences in the same sample as well. For the CDR3, the DNA is TGTGCCAGCAGTTTACTAGCGGGAGAAGATACGCAGTATTTT. It translates to CASSLLAGEDTQYF. The V call is TRBV28, the J call TRBJ2-3; 10 nucleotides match TRBD2. Looked up from germline, CDR1 is MDHEN and CDR2 is SYDVKM. V lost 2 bases to trimming and J lost 5 bases; unmatched junction nucleotides: 1. The CDR3 totals 14 residues.

V and J are TRBV11-2 and TRBJ2-7, with a weak D call TRBD2 (6 bases). The CDR3 extends over 15 amino acids. From germline, CDR1 is SGHAT and CDR2 FQNNGV. V shed 5 bases and J shed 4 bases, with 18 bases lying between them. The CDR3: CASSPGGGLSYEQYF. The CDR3 DNA is TGTGCCAGCAGCCCCGGGGGTGGTCTGAGTTACGAGCAGTACTTC.

The gene calls are TRBV11-2 and TRBJ1-6; 7 positions agree with TRBD1. This CDR3 comprises 16 residues. Germline V gives CDR1 SGHAT, CDR2 FQNNGV. The ends lost 1 base at V and 4 bases at J; junction bases unmatched: 4. The CDR3 nucleotides read TGTGCCAGCAGCTTAGGTTCAGGGGGTTATAATTCACCCCTCCACTTT. Encoded protein: CASSLGSGGYNSPLHF.

The V call is TRBV7-9, the J call TRBJ2-5; perhaps TRBD2 as D (5 bases). Trimming took off 4 bases at V and 2 bases at J, with 11 bases between the two ends. The CDR3 runs to 14 residues. The germline CDR1 and CDR2 sequences are SEHNR and FQNEAQ (reference sequence). CDR3 coding DNA: TGTGCCAGCAGCTATGGACGGACTCAAGAGACCCAGTACTTC. This gives the protein CASSYGRTQETQYF.

This chain connects TRBV6-5 to TRBJ1-2; TRBD1 aligns across 8 bases. Germline CDR1 reads MNHEY; CDR2 reads SVGAGI. Unmatched junction bases numbered 3, after V lost 3 bases and J lost 0 bases. This CDR3 region has 15 residues. The CDR3 nucleotides read TGTGCCAGCAGTTATTACAGGGGGACTAACTATGGCTACACCTTC. Its protein is CASSYYRGTNYGYTF.

The V and J genes are TRBV6-5 and TRBJ1-2, with 7 nucleotides matching TRBD1. The germline V gene encodes CDR1 MNHEY and CDR2 SVGAGI. The trim removed 1 base at V and 4 bases at J, leaving 9 bases unmatched. The CDR3 has 16 amino acids. The CDR3 protein is CASSYWKGQVLYGYTF. The DNA for the CDR3 is TGTGCCAGCAGTTACTGGAAAGGACAGGTCCTCTATGGCTACACCTTC.

In DNA form, the CDR3 reads TGTGCCAGCAGCTTATTTTCCTCCTCCTACAATGAGCAGTTCTTC. It specifies CASSLFSSSYNEQFF. The V gene is TRBV7-3, the J gene TRBJ2-1; D ambiguous. Germline values: CDR1 SGHTA, CDR2 FQGTGA. V lost 2 bases, J lost 0 bases, and 8 bases lay in between. This CDR3 contains 15 residues. Based on the CDR3 plus reference TRBV7-3 and TRBJ2-1, the full variable domain is GAGVSQTPSNKVTEKGKYVELRCDPISGHTALYWYRQSLGQGPEFLIYFQGTGAADDSGLPNDRFFAVRPEGSVSTLKIQRTERGDSAVYLCASSLFSSSYNEQFFGPGTRLTVL.

This sequence joins TRBV19 and TRBJ2-2, with 8 bases matching TRBD1. The trim removed 5 bases at V and 6 bases at J, leaving 5 bases unmatched. There are 14 residues in the CDR3. Looked up from germline, CDR1 is LNHDA and CDR2 is SQIVND (reference sequence). Here the CDR3 reads CASSPRGLSGELFF. CDR3 coding DNA: TGTGCCAGTAGTCCCAGGGGGCTATCCGGGGAGCTGTTTTTT.

This clone appeared a few times. V is TRBV19 and J is TRBJ2-7; weak D call: TRBD2 (5 bases). Germline V gene lookup returns CDR1 LNHDA and CDR2 SQIVND (reference sequence). V was trimmed by 9 bases and J by 2 bases, leaving 17 bases between them. CDR3 length: 14 amino acids. The CDR3 DNA reads as TGTGCCAGCGGAAAATTAGCGACTCCCTACGAGCAGTACTTC. Protein sequence: CASGKLATPYEQYF.

This clone was seen a few times. The rearrangement uses TRBV5-6 and TRBJ1-2, with D unclear. Germline V lookup: CDR1 SGHDT, CDR2 YYEEEE. The CDR3 has 15 amino acids. Deletions cut 4 bases from V and 3 bases from J, with 16 bases between. The CDR3 nucleotides are TGTGCCAGCAGCCACCGGACCCGGCGGGACTATGGCTACACCTTC. Translating gives CASSHRTRRDYGYTF.

The chain carries TRBV28 and TRBJ1-4; D remains unclear. V lost 3 bases and J 3 bases, leaving 11 bases between the germline ends. The CDR3 contains 15 residues. CDR1 and CDR2 from the germline V gene are MDHEN and SYDVKM. CDR3 nucleotides: TGTGCCAGCAGTTTGCTCACGGAGGCTAATGAAAAACTGTTTTTT. Encoded protein: CASSLLTEANEKLFF.

This clone was recorded a few times. In nucleotides, the CDR3 is TGTGCCAGCAGCGCCCGGGACAGGGGGTGGATGAACACTGAAGCTTTCTTT. This codes for CASSARDRGWMNTEAFF. The V gene is TRBV9, the J gene TRBJ1-1; the match to TRBD1 covers 11 bases. CDR1 is SGDLS and CDR2 is YYNGEE in the germline V gene. Losses at the gene ends were 3 bases for V and 0 bases for J; bases not matched to a gene: 7. The CDR3 consists of 17 residues. Based on the CDR3 plus reference TRBV9 and TRBJ1-1, the full variable domain is DSGVTQTPKHLITATGQRVTLRCSPRSGDLSVYWYQQSLDQGLQFLIQYYNGEERAKGNILERFSAQQFPDLHSELNLSSLELGDSALYFCASSARDRGWMNTEAFFGQGTRLTVV.

This clone has only a few counts. The gene calls are TRBV5-1 and TRBJ2-2; perhaps TRBD2 as D (6 bases). CDR1 and CDR2 (germline): SGHRS, YFSETQ. The CDR3 has 15 amino acids. Between the trimmed V and J ends, which lost 4 bases and 6 bases, there was a span of 16 bases. CDR3 bases: TGCGCCAGCAGCCTGGGGCAGGGAGGAGCCGGGGAGCTGTTTTTT. Protein: CASSLGQGGAGELFF.